Here is one TCR beta chain with its context. The data derive from a study of blood T cell repertoires in COVID-19. On the study more broadly: Researchers got acute and convalescent COVID-19 samples from the United States, Italy and Spain. Sources were T cells, B-cell-depleted T cells, or PBMCs; the material itself was cDNA or gDNA.

The V end lost 1 base, the J end lost 2 bases, and 13 bases lay between the germline ends. The CDR3 has 16 residues. Germline CDR1 reads SGHNT; CDR2 reads YYREEE (reference sequence). Method: immunoSEQ multiplex PCR; TCRdb's copy keeps in-frame clones and lacks some. Altogether about 130,000 clones are present, roughly 86% being singletons, with the ten largest covering 10% to 15%. The V and J genes are TRBV5-4 and TRBJ1-3; D uncertain. Sequencing input: peripheral blood. The sequence derives from a human donor in a cohort sampled during active COVID-19. CDR3 bases: TGTGCCAGCAGCTTGAGAGGCCCCCCGGCTGGAAACACCATATATTTT. Protein sequence: CASSLRGPPAGNTIYF.